A selection of T cell receptor beta chains follows, all from one sample in a study of cytomegalovirus exposure and HLA in healthy donors. Clones were sequenced by immunoSEQ multiplex PCR, and TCRdb holds only the in-frame ones, with some missing. The repertoire holds more than 95,000 clones, with approximately 79% as singletons. What was sequenced was PBMCs. The source of these receptors is a man between 60 and 75 years old in good health and CMV-seropositive. Each CDR3 is given with its conserved first and last residue. The order of the fields is J gene, V gene, D gene, clone size, CDR3 protein, CDR3 DNA. D genes are given only for firm matches. Clone sizes are given selectively: once, few, many, or a class where the clone is expanded.

TRBJ1-4 | TRBV27 | - | - | CASRGAGSSLMFNEKLFF | TGTGCCAGCAGGGGTGCCGGGTCCTCTCTCATGTTTAATGAAAAACTGTTTTTT
TRBJ2-7 | TRBV2 | TRBD1 | - | CASRSGQAYEQYF | TGTGCCAGCAGGTCGGGACAGGCCTACGAGCAGTACTTC
TRBJ2-7 | TRBV7-9 | TRBD1 | - | CSSTHTGGFYEQYF | TGTTCCAGCACCCATACAGGGGGCTTCTACGAGCAGTACTTC
TRBJ2-7 | TRBV6-1 | - | - | CASSPPTKLDEQYF | TGTGCCAGCAGTCCACCCACTAAGCTGGACGAGCAGTACTTC
TRBJ2-7 | TRBV2 | - | - | CARGDFPYEQYF | TGTGCCAGAGGGGACTTTCCCTACGAGCAGTACTTC
TRBJ1-5 | TRBV28 | TRBD1 | - | CASSFRGRQPQHF | TGTGCCAGCAGTTTCAGGGGGAGGCAGCCCCAGCATTTT
TRBJ2-3 | TRBV7-8 | TRBD2 | - | CASSAARGAMNTQYF | TGTGCCAGCAGCGCCGCGCGGGGGGCCATGAATACGCAGTATTTT
TRBJ1-2 | TRBV7-3 | - | - | CASSPGGGANYGYTF | TGTGCCAGCAGCCCGGGCGGGGGGGCTAACTATGGCTACACCTTC
TRBJ1-1 | TRBV7-2 | - | - | CAMDRLNTEAFF | TGTGCCATGGACAGATTGAACACTGAAGCTTTCTTT
TRBJ2-2 | TRBV28 | - | once | CASSFSQGNGELFF | TGTGCCAGCAGTTTTTCACAGGGAAACGGGGAGCTGTTTTTT
TRBJ2-3 | TRBV7-9 | TRBD2 | once | CSGEGREDTQYF | TGTTCCGGGGAGGGGCGCGAAGATACGCAGTATTTT
TRBJ1-3 | TRBV5-8 | - | - | CASSYIGVSGNTIYF | TGTGCCAGCAGCTATATCGGGGTCTCTGGAAACACCATATATTTT
TRBJ1-3 | TRBV4-1 | TRBD1 | - | CASSQSGQGQWGNTIYF | TGCGCCAGCAGCCAGTCGGGACAGGGCCAGTGGGGAAACACCATATATTTT
TRBJ1-2 | TRBV7-9 | TRBD1 | - | CASSLAGQGGNYGYTF | TGTGCCAGCAGCTTGGCCGGACAGGGCGGTAACTATGGCTACACCTTC
TRBJ2-7 | TRBV5-4 | - | - | CASSSRTVPYEQYF | TGTGCCAGCAGCTCCCGGACAGTCCCCTACGAGCAGTACTTC
TRBJ2-5 | TRBV4-3 | - | - | CASSQSPQGRETQYF | TGCGCCAGCAGCCAATCGCCCCAGGGGCGGGAGACCCAGTACTTC
TRBJ2-5 | TRBV11-1 | TRBD2 | - | CASSLEATGGRETQYF | TGTGCCAGCAGCCTCGAGGCGACGGGGGGGCGGGAGACCCAGTACTTC
TRBJ1-3 | TRBV5-4 | - | - | CASSPAGGNTIYF | TGTGCCAGCAGCCCGGCAGGAGGTAACACCATATATTTT
TRBJ2-7 | TRBV2 | - | - | CASRGRVSYEQYF | TGTGCCAGCAGAGGCAGGGTCTCCTACGAGCAGTACTTC
TRBJ2-7 | TRBV6-1 | - | - | CASSEVIRRYEQYF | TGTGCCAGCAGTGAAGTTATCCGGCGGTACGAGCAGTACTTC
TRBJ1-2 | TRBV7-2 | TRBD1 | - | CASSMGQPGYTF | TGTGCCAGCAGCATGGGACAGCCCGGCTACACCTTC
TRBJ2-3 | TRBV4-1 | TRBD2 | - | CASSQDQSGGANTQYF | TGTGCCAGCAGCCAAGATCAGAGCGGGGGGGCAAATACGCAGTATTTT
TRBJ1-1 | TRBV2 | TRBD1 | - | CASSPRGRNTEAFF | TGTGCCAGCAGTCCCAGGGGGAGGAACACTGAAGCTTTCTTT
TRBJ2-2 | TRBV6-4 | TRBD2 | - | CASSRRLAGGANTGELFF | TGTGCCAGCAGTCGCCGACTAGCGGGGGGCGCGAACACCGGGGAGCTGTTTTTT
TRBJ1-2 | TRBV19 | - | - | CASSESGAQVSGYTF | TGTGCCAGTAGCGAATCAGGGGCCCAGGTCTCTGGCTACACCTTC
TRBJ1-1 | TRBV7-9 | - | few | CASSLEKSAVAFF | TGTGCCAGCAGCTTAGAGAAGTCCGCGGTAGCTTTCTTT
TRBJ2-7 | TRBV27 | - | few | CASTTAGTHEQYF | TGTGCCAGCACCACCGCGGGGACCCACGAGCAGTACTTC
TRBJ1-1 | TRBV5-6 | TRBD1 | few | CASSLDRALETEAFF | TGTGCCAGCAGCCTAGACAGGGCCTTGGAGACTGAAGCTTTCTTT
TRBJ2-5 | TRBV29-1 | TRBD1 | - | CSSGTGGETQYF | TGCAGCTCCGGGACAGGGGGGGAGACCCAGTACTTC
TRBJ2-7 | TRBV5-1 | - | - | CASSLDGSYEQYF | TGCGCCAGCAGCTTGGATGGCAGCTACGAGCAGTACTTC
TRBJ2-3 | TRBV5-1 | TRBD2 | - | CASSLASGVVADTQYF | TGCGCCAGCAGCTTGGCTAGCGGGGTTGTCGCAGATACGCAGTATTTT
TRBJ2-7 | TRBV27 | TRBD1 | few | CASSYATGAEQYF | TGTGCCAGCAGTTACGCGACAGGGGCCGAGCAGTACTTC
TRBJ1-4 | TRBV28 | - | - | CASSSVVGDNREKLFF | TGTGCCAGCAGTTCGGTTGTAGGGGATAATCGGGAAAAACTGTTTTTT
TRBJ1-1 | TRBV10-3 | - | - | CAIRGQNTEAFF | TGTGCCATCAGAGGACAGAACACTGAAGCTTTCTTT
TRBJ1-1 | TRBV6-5 | - | - | CASSYWRGGPYAFF | TGTGCCAGCAGTTACTGGAGGGGCGGGCCATACGCTTTCTTT
TRBJ1-1 | TRBV5-1 | TRBD1 | few | CASSHTPDRADTEAFF | TGCGCCAGCAGCCACACCCCGGACAGGGCAGACACTGAAGCTTTCTTT
TRBJ2-1 | TRBV7-2 | TRBD2 | - | CASSLPTLAGRNNEQFF | TGTGCCAGCAGCCTACCTACTCTAGCGGGGCGAAACAATGAGCAGTTCTTC
TRBJ1-2 | TRBV7-9 | TRBD1 | - | CASSPTGGISRGYTF | TGTGCCAGCAGCCCGACAGGGGGCATCTCCCGGGGCTACACCTTC
TRBJ1-3 | TRBV25-1 | - | - | CASSPEGVLGGNTIYF | TGTGCCAGCAGCCCTGAGGGGGTACTCGGCGGAAACACCATATATTTT
TRBJ2-3 | TRBV5-1 | TRBD2 | - | CASSGQGPSGGDMQYF | TGCGCCAGCAGCGGACAGGGCCCTAGCGGGGGGGACATGCAGTATTTT
TRBJ2-7 | TRBV5-4 | - | - | CASSLEGPHSYEQYF | TGTGCCAGCAGCTTGGAGGGGCCGCACTCCTACGAGCAGTACTTC
TRBJ1-1 | TRBV25-1 | - | - | CATRRTSEAFF | TGTGCCACCAGAAGAACTTCTGAAGCTTTCTTT
TRBJ2-2 | TRBV7-6 | TRBD2 | - | CASSLYLLAGGLANTGELFF | TGTGCCAGCAGCTTATATCTACTAGCGGGGGGACTCGCGAACACCGGGGAGCTGTTTTTT
TRBJ2-3 | TRBV2 | TRBD2 | - | CASKETSGGPDTQYF | TGTGCCAGCAAGGAGACTAGCGGGGGGCCAGATACGCAGTATTTT
TRBJ2-5 | TRBV4-1 | - | - | CASSQVLNRETQYF | TGCGCCAGCAGCCAAGTATTGAATCGGGAGACCCAGTACTTC
TRBJ2-5 | TRBV7-2 | - | once | CASSLLFLETQYF | TGTGCCAGCAGCTTACTCTTCCTAGAGACCCAGTACTTC